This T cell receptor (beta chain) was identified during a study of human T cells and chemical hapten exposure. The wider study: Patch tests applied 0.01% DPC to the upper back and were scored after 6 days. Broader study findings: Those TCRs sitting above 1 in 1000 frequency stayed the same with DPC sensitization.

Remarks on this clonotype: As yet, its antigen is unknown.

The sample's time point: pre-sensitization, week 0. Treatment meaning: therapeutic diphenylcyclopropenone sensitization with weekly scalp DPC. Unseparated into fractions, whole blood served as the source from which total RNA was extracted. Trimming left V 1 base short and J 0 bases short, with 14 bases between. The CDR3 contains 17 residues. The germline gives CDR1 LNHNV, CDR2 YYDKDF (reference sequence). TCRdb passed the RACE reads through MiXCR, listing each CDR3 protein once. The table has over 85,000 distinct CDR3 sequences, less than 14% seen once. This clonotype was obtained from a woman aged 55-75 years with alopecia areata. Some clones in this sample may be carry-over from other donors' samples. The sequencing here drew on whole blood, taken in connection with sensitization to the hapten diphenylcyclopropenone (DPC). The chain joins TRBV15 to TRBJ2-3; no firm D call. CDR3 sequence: CATSRGVYKTSTDTQYF. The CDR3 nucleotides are TGTGCCACCAGCAGAGGGGTTTACAAAACTAGCACAGATACGCAGTATTTT.